This entry lists 24 T cell receptor beta chains sequenced from one sample in a study of beta chain features in type 1 diabetes (dated by TCRdb to the late 2010s). The full study reports these points: In all four CD4+ subsets, TCRB CDR3 length was moderately but significantly shorter in type 1 diabetes patients.

No antigens are known for them. The library was obtained by the immunoSEQ multiplex PCR assay. The High Capacity cDNA Reverse Transcription Kit was used to reverse transcribe all of the isolated RNA, meaning that expressed TCRB transcripts were what got sequenced. Not all clones reach the TCRdb copy of this immuneACCESS table, which keeps in-frame sequences only. Checked studies attribute under half of the gap to unresolved V genes and leave the rest unexplained. This sample has 300,000 to 350,000 clones in its table, and about a tenth of those were observed once. The ten largest clones take up approximately 1% of the sample. The sequenced material came from central memory CD4+ T cells from blood. All receptors come from a young man with type 1 diabetes.

This chain connects TRBV5-8 to TRBJ1-2, with a tentative D call TRBD1 (6 bases). The CDR3 extends over 13 amino acids. Germline V lookup: CDR1 SGHTS, CDR2 YDEGEE. The V end was cut by 4 bases, the J end by 1 base, with 8 bases between. CDR3 loop: CASSRTVNYGYTF. The CDR3 DNA reads as TGTGCCAGCAGCCGGACAGTTAACTATGGCTACACCTTC.

This clone was counted between two and nine times. This specimen includes other DNA sequences encoding the same CDR3. V gene TRBV9 combines with J gene TRBJ2-5; D possibly matches TRBD1 or TRBD2 (5 bases each). Per germline, CDR1 SGDLS and CDR2 YYNGEE. The CDR3 spans 14 residues. Trimming removed 0 bases at V and 1 base at J, with 7 bases between. The CDR3 nucleotides read TGTGCCAGCAGCGTAGGGGACGGCCAAGAGACCCAGTACTTC. Protein: CASSVGDGQETQYF.

This clone came up a few times. The chain is built from TRBV9 and TRBJ2-3, with D tentatively TRBD2 (7 bases). Looked up from germline, CDR1 is SGDLS and CDR2 is YYNGEE. V lost 3 bases and J lost 8, with 16 bases in between. This CDR3 contains 14 residues. The CDR3 sequence is CASSGGGSGSTQYF. The CDR3 nucleotides read TGTGCCAGCAGCGGCGGGGGCTCCGGCTCTACGCAGTATTTT.

Only a few counts were recorded for this clone. The J gene is TRBJ2-4, the V gene TRBV27; 7 bases are a match to TRBD1. This CDR3 region has 15 residues. Germline trimming cut 4 bases from V and 1 base from J; bases unmatched to any gene: 4. Germline lookup yields CDR1 MNHEY and CDR2 SMNVEV (reference sequence). The CDR3 sequence is CASSSGQVAKNIQYF. Here the CDR3 DNA reads TGTGCCAGCAGTTCCGGACAGGTCGCCAAAAACATTCAGTACTTC.

There are many counts of this clone. The chain links TRBV4-2 to TRBJ2-3; TRBD2 aligns across 9 bases. Germline-derived CDR1 and CDR2 are LGHNA and YNFKEQ. There are 15 residues in the CDR3. The trim removed 0 bases at V and 4 bases at J, leaving 2 bases unmatched. The CDR3 protein is CASSQDKREADTQYF. The CDR3 region has the DNA TGTGCCAGCAGCCAAGATAAGCGGGAGGCAGATACGCAGTATTTT.

CDR3 nucleotides: TGTGCCATCAGTGAAGGGGACAGGCCAAGAGCTAACTATGGCTACACCTTC. Amino acids: CAISEGDRPRANYGYTF. V and J are TRBV10-3 and TRBJ1-2, with 8 bases identical to TRBD1. The CDR3 is 17 amino acids. Germline values: CDR1 ENHRY, CDR2 SYGVKD. V shed 3 bases, J shed 0 bases, and the junction held 9 bases outside the gene matches.

The chain links TRBV27 to TRBJ2-7, with D perhaps TRBD2 (6 bases). Germline V gene data show CDR1 as MNHEY and CDR2 as SMNVEV (reference sequence). Trimming took off 2 bases at V and 2 bases at J, with 7 bases between the two ends. The CDR3 sequence is 13 residues long. The DNA for the CDR3 is TGTGCCAGCAGTTTAGCGGGGCCCTACGAGCAGTACTTC. Protein: CASSLAGPYEQYF.

This clone has more than one count but fewer than ten. V gene TRBV9 combines with J gene TRBJ1-3; D is perhaps TRBD1 (6 bases). V lost 0 bases to trimming and J lost 3 bases, with 10 bases between them. Germline lookup yields CDR1 SGDLS and CDR2 YYNGEE. The CDR3 is made up of 15 amino acids. The CDR3 nucleotides are TGTGCCAGCAGCGTAGTAGGGGGAGATGGAAACACCATATATTTT. This gives the protein CASSVVGGDGNTIYF.

This clone was seen more than once but under ten times. The V gene is TRBV14, the J gene TRBJ1-6; D possibly corresponds to TRBD1 (5 bases). Trimming took off 4 bases at V and 10 bases at J, with 17 bases between the two ends. The CDR3 is made up of 15 amino acids. Looked up from germline, CDR1 is SGHDN and CDR2 is FVKESK. This CDR3 reads CASSLGGGERSPLHF. CDR3 in DNA: TGTGCCAGCAGCCTCGGGGGAGGGGAACGGTCACCCCTCCACTTT.

This chain joins TRBV9 and TRBJ2-4; no clear D gene. The CDR3 loop spans 15 amino acids. Between the trimmed V and J ends, which lost 0 bases and 4 bases, there was a span of 11 bases. Germline lookup yields CDR1 SGDLS and CDR2 YYNGEE. CDR3 sequence (DNA): TGTGCCAGCAGCGTAGTGGGCGATCGGAAAAACATTCAGTACTTC. It yields the protein CASSVVGDRKNIQYF.

This clone was seen a few times. The J gene is TRBJ2-3, the V gene TRBV27; D is possibly TRBD2 (5 bases). The length of the CDR3 is 14 residues. V lost 6 bases and J 3 bases, leaving 13 bases between the germline ends. In germline, CDR1 is MNHEY, CDR2 SMNVEV (reference sequence). CDR3 DNA sequence: TGTGCCAGCAGCATAGGACGGGGAACAGATACGCAGTATTTT. Translated, it gives CASSIGRGTDTQYF.

This clone was seen a handful of times. The CDR3 loop is CAISEKTENYGYTF. DNA of the CDR3: TGTGCCATCAGCGAAAAGACGGAGAACTATGGCTACACCTTC. The V and J genes are TRBV10-3 and TRBJ1-2; D call uncertain. Trimming left V 6 bases short and J 2 bases short, with 13 bases between. Germline V gene sequence: CDR1 ENHRY, CDR2 SYGVKD. This CDR3 spans 14 amino acids.

The J gene is TRBJ2-3, the V gene TRBV5-6; D gene ambiguous. The length of the CDR3 is 17 residues. V shed 0 bases and J shed 0 bases, with 14 bases lying between them. Germline CDR1 SGHDT, CDR2 YYEEEE. The CDR3 coding sequence is TGTGCCAGCAGCTTGGCCTCTACGGCAAGAAGCACAGATACGCAGTATTTT. Translating it yields CASSLASTARSTDTQYF.

This clone appeared a few times. J is TRBJ2-3 and V is TRBV2, with unresolved D. The CDR3 contains 14 residues. With 5 bases removed from V and 0 bases from J, the gap between germline ends came to 9 bases. Germline V gene data show CDR1 as SNHLY and CDR2 as FYNNEI. The DNA of the CDR3 is TGTGCCAGCAGTCACCCGGGTAGCACAGATACGCAGTATTTT. Translation gives CASSHPGSTDTQYF. Together with reference TRBV2 and TRBJ2-3, the CDR3 gives the full variable domain: EPEVTQTPSHQVTQMGQEVILRCVPISNHLYFYWYRQILGQKVEFLVSFYNNEISEKSEIFDDQFSVERPDGSNFTLKIRSTKLEDSAMYFCASSHPGSTDTQYFGPGTRLTVL.

This clone has a handful of counts. The chain uses TRBV6-1 and TRBJ1-2, with 9 nucleotides matching TRBD1. Germline assignment: CDR1 MNHNS and CDR2 SASEGT. Trimming at V came to 3 bases and at J to 5 bases, leaving 4 bases not matched to a gene. The CDR3 covers 14 residues. The CDR3 DNA reads TGTGCCAGCAGTGACCGGGACAGGGCGTATGGCTACACCTTC. Translated: CASSDRDRAYGYTF.

This clone was seen only a few times. CDR3 amino acids: CASSFPPDRAKAFF. Written as DNA, the CDR3 is TGTGCCAGCAGCTTTCCCCCGGACAGGGCGAAAGCTTTCTTT. V and J are TRBV7-2 and TRBJ1-1; the match to TRBD1 covers 8 bases. Losses at the gene ends were 3 bases for V and 9 bases for J; bases not matched to a gene: 9. Germline values: CDR1 SGHTA, CDR2 FQGNSA. There are 14 residues in the CDR3.

The chain carries TRBV25-1 and TRBJ1-4; D not certain. Germline V gene data show CDR1 as MGHDK and CDR2 as SYGVNS. Trimming removed 3 bases from V and 4 bases from J, with 12 bases in between. The CDR3 is 15 amino acids. The CDR3 region is CASSDTRFVNEKLFF. The CDR3, as DNA: TGTGCCAGCAGTGACACGAGGTTCGTTAATGAAAAACTGTTTTTT.

The chain recombines TRBV7-2 with TRBJ2-5; 13 nucleotides line up with TRBD2. Per the germline V gene, CDR1 is SGHTA and CDR2 is FQGNSA. Germline trimming cut 5 bases from V and 5 bases from J; bases unmatched to any gene: 5. The CDR3 consists of 15 residues. CDR3 coding DNA: TGTGCCAGCAGCGGGACTAGCGGGGCCGGGGAGACCCAGTACTTC. Translated: CASSGTSGAGETQYF.

V gene TRBV19 combines with J gene TRBJ2-6; unclear D gene. The germline gives CDR1 LNHDA, CDR2 SQIVND (reference sequence). Trimming stripped 6 bases from V and 0 bases from J, with 12 bases between. This CDR3 contains 16 residues. The CDR3 protein is CASRVVGISGANVLTF. The CDR3 coding sequence is TGTGCCAGTAGGGTCGTCGGAATCTCTGGGGCCAACGTCCTGACTTTC.

This clone was picked up a small number of times. The chain recombines TRBV9 with TRBJ2-2; D is perhaps TRBD1 or TRBD2 (6 bases each). This CDR3 is 16 amino acids long. V was cut by 4 bases and J by 2 bases, with 15 bases left in between. Per germline, CDR1 SGDLS and CDR2 YYNGEE. The CDR3 region is CASSSLRGPNTGELFF. CDR3 nucleotide sequence: TGTGCCAGCAGCTCCCTCCGGGGGCCCAACACCGGGGAGCTGTTTTTT. Combining the CDR3 with reference TRBV9 and TRBJ2-2 gives the whole variable domain DSGVTQTPKHLITATGQRVTLRCSPRSGDLSVYWYQQSLDQGLQFLIQYYNGEERAKGNILERFSAQQFPDLHSELNLSSLELGDSALYFCASSSLRGPNTGELFFGEGSRLTVL.

This clone was seen more than once but under ten times. This chain connects TRBV25-1 to TRBJ2-1; TRBD2 matches 12 bases. Germline trimming cut 1 base from V and 0 bases from J; bases unmatched to any gene: 4. The CDR3 is 18 residues long. The germline CDR1 and CDR2 sequences are MGHDK and SYGVNS. CDR3 loop: CASSESSGGAFSYNEQFF. In nucleotides, the CDR3 is TGTGCCAGCAGTGAATCTAGCGGGGGGGCCTTCTCCTACAATGAGCAGTTCTTC.

The chain links TRBV7-2 to TRBJ2-1, with D maybe TRBD1 (5 bases). V lost 5 bases to trimming and J lost 9 bases, with 11 bases between them. The germline gives CDR1 SGHTA, CDR2 FQGNSA. CDR3 length: 12 residues. CDR3: CASSRQFLEQFF. DNA of the CDR3: TGTGCCAGCAGCAGACAGTTTCTTGAGCAGTTCTTC.

The chain employs TRBV5-4 and TRBJ1-6; maybe TRBD1 (5 bases). This CDR3 region has 14 residues. Germline V gene lookup returns CDR1 SGHNT and CDR2 YYREEE (reference sequence). V dropped 0 bases and J dropped 6 bases, with 7 bases sitting between them. CDR3 loop: CASSLGQFNSPLHF. The CDR3 DNA reads TGTGCCAGCAGCTTGGGACAGTTTAATTCACCCCTCCACTTT.

The rearrangement joins TRBV30 to TRBJ1-1; D not certain. This CDR3 comprises 16 residues. Trimming took 4 bases from V and 4 from J, leaving 22 bases between them. Germline V gene data show CDR1 as GTSNPN and CDR2 as SVGIG (reference sequence). The chain's CDR3 is CAWNLLPRRLGTEAFF. The CDR3 DNA follows: TGTGCCTGGAACCTACTCCCCAGGCGCTTGGGCACTGAAGCTTTCTTT.